Listed below are T cell receptor beta chains from one sample, sequenced in a study of blood T cell repertoires in COVID-19. The protocol was immunoSEQ multiplex PCR, while the TCRdb copy is restricted to in-frame clones and leaves out a portion. Among some 69,000 clones listed, more than 75% were seen once. Sequencing was done on a sample of peripheral blood. These TCRs come from a human donor in a cohort sampled during active COVID-19. Both conserved end residues are part of each CDR3. D genes are given only for firm matches. Clone size appears in some rows only: once, few, many, or a class for an expanded clone.

j_call: TRBJ2-7; d_call: TRBD1; clone_size: .; v_call: TRBV19; cdr3_aa: CASSIGDRPYEQYF; cdr3_nt: TGTGCCAGTAGTATAGGGGACAGGCCCTACGAGCAGTACTTC
j_call: TRBJ1-1; d_call: .; clone_size: once; v_call: TRBV27; cdr3_aa: CASSLQGLTEAFF; cdr3_nt: TGTGCCAGCAGTTTACAGGGTTTAACTGAAGCTTTCTTT
j_call: TRBJ2-2; d_call: TRBD2; clone_size: once; v_call: TRBV9; cdr3_aa: CASSQLADGTGELFF; cdr3_nt: TGTGCCAGCAGCCAACTAGCGGACGGCACCGGGGAGCTGTTTTTT
j_call: TRBJ1-1; d_call: .; clone_size: .; v_call: TRBV28; cdr3_aa: CASSFGTAQNTEAFF; cdr3_nt: TGTGCCAGCAGTTTTGGCACAGCTCAGAACACTGAAGCTTTCTTT
j_call: TRBJ1-2; d_call: TRBD1; clone_size: .; v_call: TRBV3-1/TRBV3-2; cdr3_aa: CASSPTGGHGYTF; cdr3_nt: TGTGCCAGCAGCCCGACAGGGGGCCATGGCTACACCTTC
j_call: TRBJ2-7; d_call: TRBD1; clone_size: .; v_call: TRBV10-2; cdr3_aa: CASTGQGASYEQYF; cdr3_nt: TGCGCCAGCACGGGACAGGGGGCATCCTACGAGCAGTACTTC
j_call: TRBJ1-4; d_call: .; clone_size: .; v_call: TRBV19; cdr3_aa: CATSSSPGNEKLFF; cdr3_nt: TGTGCCACCTCTTCTAGTCCCGGGAATGAAAAACTGTTTTTT
j_call: TRBJ2-7; d_call: TRBD2; clone_size: .; v_call: TRBV5-1; cdr3_aa: CASSLTSGLSYEQYF; cdr3_nt: TGCGCCAGCAGCTTAACTAGCGGTCTCTCCTACGAGCAGTACTTC
j_call: TRBJ2-7; d_call: TRBD2; clone_size: once; v_call: TRBV9; cdr3_aa: CASSATSGGGYEQYF; cdr3_nt: TGTGCCAGCAGCGCCACTAGCGGGGGAGGTTACGAGCAGTACTTC
j_call: TRBJ2-1; d_call: .; clone_size: .; v_call: TRBV6-5; cdr3_aa: CASSPRRRGNEQFF; cdr3_nt: TGTGCCAGCAGTCCTCGAAGGCGGGGTAATGAGCAGTTCTTC
j_call: TRBJ1-2; d_call: .; clone_size: .; v_call: TRBV12-3/TRBV12-4; cdr3_aa: CASSLNNYGYTF; cdr3_nt: TGTGCCAGCAGCCTAAATAACTATGGCTACACCTTC
j_call: TRBJ1-1; d_call: .; clone_size: .; v_call: TRBV7-9; cdr3_aa: CASSPPPLSDEAFF; cdr3_nt: TGTGCCAGCAGCCCCCCTCCTCTTTCAGATGAAGCTTTCTTT
j_call: TRBJ2-1; d_call: .; clone_size: .; v_call: TRBV18; cdr3_aa: CASSPSAQGIYNEQFF; cdr3_nt: TGTGCCAGCTCCCCCTCCGCCCAGGGTATTTACAATGAGCAGTTCTTC
j_call: TRBJ2-2; d_call: TRBD1; clone_size: .; v_call: TRBV6-6; cdr3_aa: CASSYAQGARTGELFF; cdr3_nt: TGTGCCAGCAGTTACGCACAGGGGGCGCGGACCGGGGAGCTGTTTTTT
j_call: TRBJ2-7; d_call: TRBD1; clone_size: once; v_call: TRBV7-6; cdr3_aa: CASSPDRGAYEQYF; cdr3_nt: TGTGCCAGCAGCCCGGACAGGGGGGCCTACGAGCAGTACTTC
j_call: TRBJ2-1; d_call: .; clone_size: .; v_call: TRBV27; cdr3_aa: CASKTGSSYNEQFF; cdr3_nt: TGTGCCAGCAAGACCGGGAGCTCCTACAATGAGCAGTTCTTC
j_call: TRBJ2-3; d_call: TRBD2; clone_size: .; v_call: TRBV5-1; cdr3_aa: CASSTGAGGSRDTQYF; cdr3_nt: TGCGCCAGCAGTACCGGAGCGGGGGGGTCCCGGGATACGCAGTATTTT
j_call: TRBJ2-5; d_call: TRBD1; clone_size: once; v_call: TRBV5-1; cdr3_aa: CASSPWGQGTGETQYF; cdr3_nt: TGCGCCAGCAGCCCATGGGGACAGGGGACGGGCGAGACCCAGTACTTC
j_call: TRBJ2-3; d_call: TRBD1; clone_size: .; v_call: TRBV28; cdr3_aa: CASTARQGRGTDTQYF; cdr3_nt: TGTGCCAGCACGGCCCGACAGGGACGTGGCACAGATACGCAGTATTTT
j_call: TRBJ2-1; d_call: .; clone_size: .; v_call: TRBV18; cdr3_aa: CASSPRLAESSYNEQFF; cdr3_nt: TGTGCCAGCTCACCACGGTTAGCGGAAAGCTCCTACAATGAGCAGTTCTTC
j_call: TRBJ2-5; d_call: .; clone_size: .; v_call: TRBV10-1; cdr3_aa: CASSEPTREETQYF; cdr3_nt: TGCGCCAGCAGTGAGCCGACTAGGGAGGAGACCCAGTACTTC
j_call: TRBJ2-7; d_call: .; clone_size: .; v_call: TRBV19; cdr3_aa: CASSISPYEQYF; cdr3_nt: TGTGCCAGTAGTATATCCCCTTACGAGCAGTACTTC
j_call: TRBJ2-7; d_call: .; clone_size: once; v_call: TRBV10-3; cdr3_aa: CAIGKGGNSNGEQYF; cdr3_nt: TGTGCCATCGGTAAGGGCGGGAACTCGAACGGCGAGCAGTACTTC
j_call: TRBJ2-2; d_call: TRBD2; clone_size: .; v_call: TRBV11-2; cdr3_aa: CASSLAGGTGELFF; cdr3_nt: TGTGCCAGCAGCTTAGCGGGGGGCACCGGGGAGCTGTTTTTT
j_call: TRBJ1-1; d_call: TRBD1; clone_size: .; v_call: TRBV9; cdr3_aa: CASSQRDSARAEAFF; cdr3_nt: TGTGCCAGCAGCCAACGGGACAGCGCGCGGGCTGAAGCTTTCTTT
j_call: TRBJ1-5; d_call: .; clone_size: .; v_call: TRBV3-1/TRBV3-2; cdr3_aa: CASSPMGGINQPQHF; cdr3_nt: TGTGCCAGCAGTCCCATGGGGGGGATTAACCAGCCCCAGCATTTT
j_call: TRBJ1-5; d_call: TRBD1; clone_size: .; v_call: TRBV7-8; cdr3_aa: CASSLQGTGWVQPQHF; cdr3_nt: TGTGCCAGCAGCTTACAAGGGACAGGGTGGGTTCAGCCCCAGCATTTT
j_call: TRBJ1-2; d_call: .; clone_size: .; v_call: TRBV14; cdr3_aa: CATTRGSFGYTF; cdr3_nt: TGTGCCACTACTCGGGGGAGCTTTGGCTACACCTTC